This TCR beta chain emerged from a study of identical twins. Whole-study results and caveats: Fewer insertions were carried by abundant cord blood beta clonotypes, but none was seen in memory repertoires. Where beta out-of-frame sequences were concerned, excess twin sharing was weaker. There is a chance that invariant MAIT and iNKT cells partially muddied zero-insertion analyses.

TCRdb used MiXCR to reprocess the 5' RACE reads, holding one entry per CDR3 protein. The sample shows 280,000 or so distinct CDR3 sequences, more than 6.5% of them seen only once. The CDR3 is made up of 12 amino acids. Germline assignment: CDR1 MNHEY and CDR2 SVGAGI. Trimming took off 6 bases at V and 5 bases at J, with 8 bases between the two ends. This clonotype occurred a few times. Its antigen is still unknown. This same sample was also taken into another study, of yellow fever vaccine responses in identical twins. That investigation notes: Among the twins, the vaccine T cell response reportedly seemed partly convergent and partly personalized.

The TCR sequence derives from a woman between 18 and 30 years old in good health. The chain has TRBV6-5 and TRBJ2-1; D not resolved. Sequenced material: memory (CD45RO+) T cells sorted from blood. DNA for the CDR3: TGTGCCAGCAGGTCCCGGAACAATGAGCAGTTCTTC. Its protein product is CASRSRNNEQFF.